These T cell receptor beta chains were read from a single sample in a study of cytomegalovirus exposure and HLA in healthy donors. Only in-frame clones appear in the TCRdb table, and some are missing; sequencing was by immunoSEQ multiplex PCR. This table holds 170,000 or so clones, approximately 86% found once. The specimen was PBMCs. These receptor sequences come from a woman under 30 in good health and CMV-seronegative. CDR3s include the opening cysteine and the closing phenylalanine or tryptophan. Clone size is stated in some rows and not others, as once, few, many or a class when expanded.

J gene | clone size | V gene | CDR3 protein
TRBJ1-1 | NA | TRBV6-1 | CASSEPGQGESTEAFF
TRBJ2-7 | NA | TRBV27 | CASSLPTSGRVRWYF
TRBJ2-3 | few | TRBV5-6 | CASSLMFQDTQYF
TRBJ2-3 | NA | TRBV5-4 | CASSLVAGRDTQYF
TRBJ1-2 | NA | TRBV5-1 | CASSLDRGGYTF
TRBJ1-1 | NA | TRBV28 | CASSQGAEAFF
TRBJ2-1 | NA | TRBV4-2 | CASSSGGARNEQFF
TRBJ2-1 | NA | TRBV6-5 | CATSLSGSSYNEQFF
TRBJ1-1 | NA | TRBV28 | CASRPQGNGNTEAFF
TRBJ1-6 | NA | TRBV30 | CAWGATADSPLHF
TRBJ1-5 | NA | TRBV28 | CASSGYISNQPQHF
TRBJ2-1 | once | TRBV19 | CASRTGVNEQFF
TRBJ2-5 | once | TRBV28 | CASSLQGETQYF
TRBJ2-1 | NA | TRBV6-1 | CASRAIGSDEQFF
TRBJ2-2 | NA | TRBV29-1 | CSVGRSDTGELFF
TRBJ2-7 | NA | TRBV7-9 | CASSPRDGSSYEQYF
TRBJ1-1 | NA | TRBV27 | CASSQGQGAEAFF
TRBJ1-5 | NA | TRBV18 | CASSGTGLYSNQPQHF
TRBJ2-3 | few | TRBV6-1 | CASRVPSGVTDTQYF
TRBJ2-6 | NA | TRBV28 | CASSLLALGLAGVGANVLTF
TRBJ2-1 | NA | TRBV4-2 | CASSQATTNLYNEQFF
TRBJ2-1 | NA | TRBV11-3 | CASSVSGGSYNEQFF
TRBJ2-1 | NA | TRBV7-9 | CASSFSGRRHEQFF